These T cell receptor beta chains were read from a single sample in a study of sequential checkpoint blockade in melanoma. Libraries were prepared by immunoSEQ multiplex PCR; TCRdb keeps only in-frame clonotypes and omits some of them. The sample includes 8,000 to 10,000 clones, 23% seen only once; the top ten take more than 13%. Sequenced material: tumor tissue (inferred from file names), taken from a patient given nivolumab and ipilimumab in sequence. Receptor source: a human donor with melanoma. CDR3s include the opening cysteine and the closing phenylalanine or tryptophan. The order of the fields is V gene, J gene, clone size, D gene, CDR3 DNA, CDR3 protein. D genes are given only for firm matches. The size of a clone is reported for some rows only, either as once, few or many, or as a class for expanded clones.

V: TRBV7-2; J: TRBJ2-3; size: few; D: -; DNA: TGTGCCAGCAGCCCGGACCAAGGAGATACGCAGTATTTT; CDR3: CASSPDQGDTQYF
V: TRBV10-2; J: TRBJ1-1; size: few; D: -; DNA: TGCGCCAGCGGACGGACACCCGAGTCACTTGGAGCTTTCTTT; CDR3: CASGRTPESLGAFF
V: TRBV25-1; J: TRBJ1-2; size: -; D: -; DNA: TGTGCCAGCAGTGCAAGCCAGGTTAACTATGGCTACACCTTC; CDR3: CASSASQVNYGYTF
V: TRBV18; J: TRBJ1-2; size: -; D: -; DNA: TGTGCCAGCTCAATAACCTCCAGGGACTTCGGGTATGGCTACACCTTC; CDR3: CASSITSRDFGYGYTF
V: TRBV11-3; J: TRBJ1-1; size: many; D: -; DNA: TGTGCCAGCAGCTTGGGCAGGGGGAACACTGAAGCTTTCTTT; CDR3: CASSLGRGNTEAFF
V: TRBV25-1; J: TRBJ1-1; size: -; D: -; DNA: TGTGCCAGCAGTGAATGGGGTCAGAACACTGAAGCTTTCTTT; CDR3: CASSEWGQNTEAFF
V: TRBV9; J: TRBJ2-2; size: -; D: TRBD2; DNA: TGTGCCAGCAGCGTACGGGAGGACACCGGGGAGCTGTTTTTT; CDR3: CASSVREDTGELFF
V: TRBV19; J: TRBJ2-5; size: -; D: -; DNA: TGTGCCAGTAGTATAGGGCAGGGGTACCAAGAGACCCAGTACTTC; CDR3: CASSIGQGYQETQYF
V: TRBV6-8; J: TRBJ2-1; size: few; D: TRBD2; DNA: TGTGCCAGCAGTTACTCGACTAGCGGGGGCCTCCCCTACAATGAGCAGTTCTTC; CDR3: CASSYSTSGGLPYNEQFF
V: TRBV14; J: TRBJ1-6; size: -; D: -; DNA: TGTGCCAGCAGCCAAGAGGCGGGGGTGCATTCACCCCTCCACTTT; CDR3: CASSQEAGVHSPLHF
V: TRBV5-1; J: TRBJ1-3; size: -; D: TRBD1; DNA: TGCGCCAGCAGCTTTACAGGGGCGCAAGGAAACACCATATATTTT; CDR3: CASSFTGAQGNTIYF
V: TRBV29-1; J: TRBJ1-3; size: medium-sized; D: -; DNA: TGCAGCGTTGGTTTAGCCGGGACTGGAAACACCATATATTTT; CDR3: CSVGLAGTGNTIYF
V: TRBV28; J: TRBJ1-4; size: few; D: -; DNA: TGTGCCAGCTCCAATACGGATAATGAAAAACTGTTTTTT; CDR3: CASSNTDNEKLFF
V: TRBV9; J: TRBJ2-1; size: -; D: -; DNA: TGTGCCAGCAGTGAAGGGGTATGGATGGGGTACTACAATGAGCAGTTCTTC; CDR3: CASSEGVWMGYYNEQFF
V: TRBV14; J: TRBJ1-1; size: -; D: -; DNA: TGTGCCAGCACCCCCGGGGGGGCGACCCGAACACTCAACACTGAAGCTTTCTTT; CDR3: CASTPGGATRTLNTEAFF
V: TRBV15; J: TRBJ1-6; size: few; D: TRBD1; DNA: TGTGCCACCAGCAAAACCAAGACAGGGAAGAGTAGTTCACCCCTCCACTTT; CDR3: CATSKTKTGKSSSPLHF
V: TRBV19; J: TRBJ2-4; size: -; D: TRBD1; DNA: TGTGCCAGTAGTATACCTTACCTAGACAGGGGTGACATTCAGTACTTC; CDR3: CASSIPYLDRGDIQYF
V: TRBV7-6; J: TRBJ2-3; size: -; D: -; DNA: TGTGCCAGCAGCCGAGTACCCGGGTGGAAAGATACGCAGTATTTT; CDR3: CASSRVPGWKDTQYF
V: TRBV11-3; J: TRBJ2-5; size: few; D: -; DNA: TGTGCCAGCAGCCCTGGTGGGGGCCGGGAGACCCAGTACTTC; CDR3: CASSPGGGRETQYF
V: TRBV9; J: TRBJ2-5; size: medium-sized; D: TRBD1; DNA: TGTGCCAGCACCGGACAGGGGGCTCGCACCGGGAGCCAGTACTTC; CDR3: CASTGQGARTGSQYF
V: TRBV4-1; J: TRBJ2-1; size: few; D: TRBD2; DNA: TGCGCCAGCAGCCTAGGACTAGCCAATGAGCAGTTCTTC; CDR3: CASSLGLANEQFF
V: TRBV9; J: TRBJ1-4; size: -; D: -; DNA: TGTGCCAGCAGCTCCCAAAACGGCAATGAAAAACTGTTTTTT; CDR3: CASSSQNGNEKLFF
V: TRBV12-5; J: TRBJ1-6; size: -; D: -; DNA: TGTGCTAGTGGTTTGCAGGAGAGGGAGAGCACCTATAATTCACCCCTCCACTTT; CDR3: CASGLQERESTYNSPLHF
V: TRBV11-3; J: TRBJ2-2; size: -; D: -; DNA: TGTGCCAGCAGCTTATGGAGGGGGCGCAGCACCGGGGAGCTGTTTTTT; CDR3: CASSLWRGRSTGELFF
V: TRBV11-3; J: TRBJ2-5; size: many; D: -; DNA: TGTGCCAGCAACGCCCGGAGCCTTTTGGAGACCCAGTACTTC; CDR3: CASNARSLLETQYF
V: TRBV29-1; J: TRBJ1-2; size: once; D: -; DNA: TGCAGCGTTGAAGCTCTTCATAGTGGGCAGAACTATGGCTACACCTTC; CDR3: CSVEALHSGQNYGYTF
V: TRBV28; J: TRBJ1-2; size: -; D: -; DNA: TGTGCCAGCAGTTTAACCCCGCGGTGGCCGTTCAACTATGGCTACACCTTC; CDR3: CASSLTPRWPFNYGYTF
V: TRBV29-1; J: TRBJ2-6; size: -; D: -; DNA: TGCAGCGTTCGGGGTTCTGGGGCCAACGTCCTGACTTTC; CDR3: CSVRGSGANVLTF
V: TRBV11-3; J: TRBJ1-1; size: many; D: -; DNA: TGTGCCAGCAGCTTAGTTCTACGGCACACTGAAGCTTTCTTT; CDR3: CASSLVLRHTEAFF
V: TRBV5-1; J: TRBJ2-3; size: -; D: TRBD2; DNA: TGCGCCAGCAGCTCTAGCGGGGGAACAAGCACAGATACGCAGTATTTT; CDR3: CASSSSGGTSTDTQYF
V: TRBV28; J: TRBJ2-3; size: -; D: -; DNA: TGTGCCAGCAGTGTCAGGGGTGGCACAGATACGCAGTATTTT; CDR3: CASSVRGGTDTQYF
V: TRBV9; J: TRBJ1-2; size: few; D: -; DNA: TGTGCCAGCAGCGTAGATCCGGATAACTATGGCTACACCTTC; CDR3: CASSVDPDNYGYTF
V: TRBV19; J: TRBJ1-1; size: few; D: -; DNA: TGTGCCAGTAGTTCTCGGACAGCTTTGAACACTGAAGCTTTCTTT; CDR3: CASSSRTALNTEAFF
V: TRBV15; J: TRBJ1-6; size: medium-sized; D: -; DNA: TGTGCCACCAGCAGAGACAGCTCCTATAATTCACCCCTCCACTTT; CDR3: CATSRDSSYNSPLHF
V: TRBV6-8; J: TRBJ2-2; size: -; D: -; DNA: TGTGCCAGCAGGCCCACAGGGAACACCGGGGAGCTGTTTTTT; CDR3: CASRPTGNTGELFF
V: TRBV11-3; J: TRBJ2-2; size: -; D: -; DNA: TGTGCCAGCAGCCTGGGACCCTCTAGAAACACCGGGGAGCTGTTTTTT; CDR3: CASSLGPSRNTGELFF
V: TRBV6-8; J: TRBJ2-1; size: few; D: TRBD1; DNA: TGTGCCAGCAGTACAAATCGACAGGGTTGGAAATACAATGAGCAGTTCTTC; CDR3: CASSTNRQGWKYNEQFF
V: TRBV19; J: TRBJ1-2; size: -; D: -; DNA: TGTGCCAGTAGTATATGGGACGGAATATCCTATGGCTACACCTTC; CDR3: CASSIWDGISYGYTF
V: TRBV11-3; J: TRBJ2-7; size: -; D: -; DNA: TGTGCCAGCAGCTTGGGTGGCGGTTCCCACCTTTCCTACGAGCAGTACTTC; CDR3: CASSLGGGSHLSYEQYF
V: TRBV11-1; J: TRBJ2-6; size: many; D: -; DNA: TGTGCCAGCAGACCCGAGAGGGCTCAAATAGGGGCCAACGTCCTGACTTTC; CDR3: CASRPERAQIGANVLTF
V: TRBV7-5; J: TRBJ2-3; size: few; D: -; DNA: TGTGCCAGCAGCCCCACCGGCGGGGGGGCGAAAGATACGCAGTATTTT; CDR3: CASSPTGGGAKDTQYF
V: TRBV11-3; J: TRBJ1-2; size: medium-sized; D: -; DNA: TGTGCCAGCAGCTTAGGATCGACGGCCAGCGGCTCTGGCTACACCTTC; CDR3: CASSLGSTASGSGYTF
V: TRBV11-3; J: TRBJ2-1; size: many; D: TRBD1; DNA: TGTGCCAGCAGTCATGCCCCCTCGGGACAGGGGTGGAATGAGCAGTTCTTC; CDR3: CASSHAPSGQGWNEQFF
V: TRBV9; J: TRBJ1-5; size: few; D: -; DNA: TGTGCCAGCAGCGTAGAGAGATGGCCCCAGCATTTT; CDR3: CASSVERWPQHF
V: TRBV29-1; J: TRBJ2-7; size: -; D: -; DNA: TGCAGCGTTGAAAAAACAGGGCCTTACGAGCAGTACTTC; CDR3: CSVEKTGPYEQYF
V: TRBV6-8; J: TRBJ2-2; size: medium-sized; D: -; DNA: TGTGCCAGCAGTCGGGGCGCGAACACCGGGGAGCTGTTTTTT; CDR3: CASSRGANTGELFF
V: TRBV23-1; J: TRBJ2-2; size: few; D: -; DNA: TGCGCCAGCAGCCAAGATCAACAGGGCAACACCGGGGAGCTGTTTTTT; CDR3: CASSQDQQGNTGELFF
V: TRBV11-3; J: TRBJ2-7; size: -; D: TRBD1; DNA: TGTGCCAGCAGCTTAAGAAATGAGGGGACAGGGAAGGATTACTTC; CDR3: CASSLRNEGTGKDYF
V: TRBV28; J: TRBJ1-2; size: -; D: TRBD1; DNA: TGTGCCAGCAGGACTATGGGACAGTCTAACTATGGCTACACCTTC; CDR3: CASRTMGQSNYGYTF
V: TRBV11-3; J: TRBJ2-1; size: many; D: -; DNA: TGTGCCAGCAGCTTAACCGGAGGGAGGAATGAGCAGTTCTTC; CDR3: CASSLTGGRNEQFF
V: TRBV28; J: TRBJ1-1; size: -; D: -; DNA: TGTGCCAGCAGTTTCTTGGCAGGGGCCGCTTCCGAAGCTTTCTTT; CDR3: CASSFLAGAASEAFF
V: TRBV6-8; J: TRBJ1-2; size: -; D: TRBD1; DNA: TGTGCCAGCAGTTACACAGGGGGCGAGGATGGCTACACCTTC; CDR3: CASSYTGGEDGYTF
V: TRBV19; J: TRBJ2-1; size: -; D: -; DNA: TGTGCCAGTAGTATGGCTGATACCACGTACAATGAGCAGTTCTTC; CDR3: CASSMADTTYNEQFF
V: TRBV11-3; J: TRBJ2-3; size: -; D: TRBD2; DNA: TGTGCCAGCAGTCAGACTAGCGGGGGGCCCCATTCAGATACGCAGTATTTT; CDR3: CASSQTSGGPHSDTQYF